This T cell receptor (beta chain) was identified during a study of blood T cell repertoires in COVID-19. Study-wide background: Spain, Italy and the United States supplied samples that represented acute and convalescent COVID-19. PBMCs, B-cell-depleted T cells, or T cells provided the cDNA or gDNA that made up the material.

Germline V gene lookup returns CDR1 SEHNR and CDR2 FQNEAQ (reference sequence). V dropped 5 bases and J dropped 5; count of bases not matched to a gene: 6. This CDR3 has 14 amino acids. Per the original data handling: Nucleated cell counts were estimated from reference gene primer amplification. TCRdb keeps only in-frame clones here, not all; method: immunoSEQ multiplex PCR. V and J calls plus clone size are reproduced from that table; the DNA served to infer D and trimming. The sample lists 100,000 to 150,000 clones; about 85% were seen once. This TCR was recovered from an elderly man with active or convalescent COVID-19. The chain is built from TRBV7-9 and TRBJ2-7, with 10 bases lining up with TRBD2. Sequencing was done on a sample of peripheral blood. CDR3 bases: TGTGCCAGCAGCCCGGGACTAGCGATCGACGAGCAGTACTTC. It yields the protein CASSPGLAIDEQYF.